This record looks at one T cell receptor beta chain sequence and its context. The record originates from a study of blood T cells in healthy people across ages. A J-beta primer mix and a sample-barcoded 5' primer were used in a second PCR of about 7 to 12 cycles. Using its own MiXCR run on the 5' RACE reads, TCRdb lists one record per CDR3 protein. The sample comprises over 600,000 distinct CDR3 sequences, roughly 21% of which are singletons, and under 4% rests with the top ten. Germline CDR1 and CDR2: LGHDT and YNNKEL (reference sequence). V was pared by 4 bases and J by 0 bases, with 9 bases of the junction left unmatched. The CDR3 runs 18 residues.

The sample was blood. This rearrangement joins TRBV3-1 to TRBJ1-3; 10 nucleotides line up with TRBD1. The TCR comes from a man between 70 and 80 years old in good health. The CDR3 DNA is TGTGCCAGCAGCCGTAACTCCGGGACAGGGGTCTCTGGAAACACCATATATTTT. Protein sequence: CASSRNSGTGVSGNTIYF.